The 5 T cell receptor beta chains below were found in one sample sequenced in a study of T cell responses to AZD1222 COVID-19 vaccine. The assay was immunoSEQ multiplex PCR, and TCRdb's table has in-frame clones only and misses some. In the table there are roughly 100,000 clones, 84% of which are singletons. Sequencing was performed on peripheral blood, taken on day 0 of AZD1222 vaccination. The source of these receptors is an adult in good health.

This rearrangement joins TRBV6-5 to TRBJ2-2; maybe TRBD1 (5 bases). The CDR3 loop spans 15 amino acids. CDR1 is MNHEY, CDR2 SVGAGI, per germline. V was cut by 6 bases and J by 0 bases, with 11 bases left in between. The CDR3 DNA reads as TGTGCCAGCAGCTGGGGCCAAGCGAACACCGGGGAGCTGTTTTTT. This gives the protein CASSWGQANTGELFF.

The chain has TRBV18 and TRBJ1-3; possibly TRBD1 for D (6 bases). From germline, CDR1 is KGHSH and CDR2 LQKENI. The CDR3 has 17 amino acids. Trimming cost V 1 base and J 0 bases, with 13 bases left between them. The CDR3 is CASSPLQDSRSGNTIYF. CDR3 nucleotide sequence: TGTGCCAGCTCACCACTTCAGGACAGCCGCTCTGGAAACACCATATATTTT.

The J gene is TRBJ1-3, the V gene TRBV11-3; 7 bases align to TRBD1. The CDR3 extends over 16 amino acids. CDR1 is SGHNT, CDR2 YENEEA, per germline. V shed 5 bases and J 0 bases; nucleotides not matched to a gene: 7. Here the CDR3 DNA reads TGTGCCAGCAGCCCGGGAGGGACAGCCTCTGGAAACACCATATATTTT. Its translation: CASSPGGTASGNTIYF. The entire variable domain, with the rest obtained from reference TRBV11-3 and TRBJ1-3, is as follows: EAGVVQSPRYKIIEKKQPVAFWCNPISGHNTLYWYLQNLGQGPELLIRYENEEAVDDSQLPKDRFSAERLKGVDSTLKIQPAELGDSAVYLCASSPGGTASGNTIYFGEGSWLTVV.

This clone was detected once. The CDR3, as DNA: TGTGCCAGCAGTTTAACAGGGGGCTATTCACCCCTCCACTTT. Its protein product is CASSLTGGYSPLHF. The rearrangement uses TRBV28 and TRBJ1-6; 9 bases match TRBD1. CDR1 and CDR2 (germline): MDHEN, SYDVKM. The CDR3 contains 14 residues. The J segment lost 8 bases and the V segment lost 2 bases, leaving 1 base of the junction unmatched.

The CDR3 spells CASSLQVTGLANYGYTF. For the CDR3, the DNA is TGTGCCAGCAGCCTCCAGGTGACAGGGTTAGCTAACTATGGCTACACCTTC. The J gene is TRBJ1-2, the V gene TRBV7-2, with 7 bases aligning to TRBD1. This CDR3 is 17 amino acids long. CDR1 and CDR2 from the germline V gene are SGHTA and FQGNSA. V gave up 5 bases and J gave up 0 bases; unmatched junction bases: 12.